The rows below give T cell receptor beta chains drawn from one sample of a study of T cell responses to AZD1222 COVID-19 vaccine. Assay used: immunoSEQ multiplex PCR; TCRdb lists only in-frame clones, some missing. Of around 150,000 clones listed, 90% are singletons. The input for sequencing was peripheral blood, taken 28 days after the second AZD1222 dose. Source of these receptors: an adult who received the AZD1222 COVID-19 vaccine. Each CDR3 is given with its conserved first and last residue. D genes are given only for firm matches.

V	J	D	CDR3	DNA
TRBV19	TRBJ2-1	TRBD2	CASSMGGRTNEQFF	TGTGCCAGTAGTATGGGCGGGAGGACCAATGAGCAGTTCTTC
TRBV28	TRBJ2-2	TRBD1	CASSLRDRNTGELFF	TGTGCCAGCAGTCTCCGGGACAGGAACACCGGGGAGCTGTTTTTT
TRBV25-1	TRBJ1-6	TRBD1	CASSRQGINSPLHF	TGTGCCAGCAGCAGACAGGGTATTAATTCACCCCTCCACTTT
TRBV28	TRBJ1-5	TRBD1	CASRRRDRVSQPQHF	TGTGCCAGCAGACGCCGGGACAGGGTCTCGCAGCCCCAGCATTTT
TRBV9	TRBJ2-7	.	CASSVEGPPDEQYF	TGTGCCAGCAGCGTAGAGGGACCCCCCGACGAGCAGTACTTC
TRBV4-3	TRBJ2-1	.	CASSLPGQGQFF	TGCGCCAGCAGCCTGCCGGGGCAGGGGCAGTTCTTC
TRBV27	TRBJ1-6	.	CASSFETVRGYNSPLHF	TGTGCCAGCAGTTTCGAGACAGTACGTGGCTATAATTCACCCCTCCACTTT
TRBV28	TRBJ1-2	.	CASRSTGTTNYGYTF	TGTGCCAGCAGATCAACCGGGACAACTAACTATGGCTACACCTTC
TRBV6-5	TRBJ2-7	TRBD1	CASSFKDRGFYEQYF	TGTGCCAGCAGTTTTAAGGACAGGGGGTTCTACGAGCAGTACTTC
TRBV11-2	TRBJ2-5	.	CASSLGQGSQETQYF	TGTGCCAGCAGCTTGGGCCAGGGGTCCCAAGAGACCCAGTACTTC
TRBV4-2	TRBJ2-2	.	CASSQDGAETGELFF	TGTGCCAGCAGCCAAGATGGGGCAGAGACCGGGGAGCTGTTTTTT
TRBV18	TRBJ1-3	.	CASSPVPQRGTGSGNTIYF	TGTGCCAGCTCACCAGTCCCGCAGAGGGGGACTGGCTCTGGAAACACCATATATTTT
TRBV7-9	TRBJ1-6	TRBD1	CASSFRGSSYNSPLHF	TGTGCCAGCAGCTTCAGGGGGAGCTCCTATAATTCACCCCTCCACTTT
TRBV29-1	TRBJ1-1	.	CSVGREGTEAFF	TGCAGCGTTGGGCGAGAAGGCACTGAAGCTTTCTTT
TRBV5-8	TRBJ2-3	.	CASTPTGRPTDTQYF	TGTGCCAGTACCCCCACCGGCAGGCCCACAGATACGCAGTATTTT